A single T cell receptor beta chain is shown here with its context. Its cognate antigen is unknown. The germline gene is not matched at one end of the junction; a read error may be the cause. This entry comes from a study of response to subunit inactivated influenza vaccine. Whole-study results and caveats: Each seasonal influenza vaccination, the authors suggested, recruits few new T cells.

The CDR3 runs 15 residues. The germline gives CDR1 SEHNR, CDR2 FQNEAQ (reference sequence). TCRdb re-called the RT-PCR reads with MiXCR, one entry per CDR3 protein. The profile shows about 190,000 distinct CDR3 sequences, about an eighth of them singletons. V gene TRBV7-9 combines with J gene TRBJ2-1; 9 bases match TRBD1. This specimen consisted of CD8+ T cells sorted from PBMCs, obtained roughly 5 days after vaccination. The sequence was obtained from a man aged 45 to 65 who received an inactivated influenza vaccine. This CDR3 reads CASTHRDRAYYEQFF. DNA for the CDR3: TGTGCCAGCACCCACCGGGACAGGGCCTACTATGAGCAGTTCTTC.